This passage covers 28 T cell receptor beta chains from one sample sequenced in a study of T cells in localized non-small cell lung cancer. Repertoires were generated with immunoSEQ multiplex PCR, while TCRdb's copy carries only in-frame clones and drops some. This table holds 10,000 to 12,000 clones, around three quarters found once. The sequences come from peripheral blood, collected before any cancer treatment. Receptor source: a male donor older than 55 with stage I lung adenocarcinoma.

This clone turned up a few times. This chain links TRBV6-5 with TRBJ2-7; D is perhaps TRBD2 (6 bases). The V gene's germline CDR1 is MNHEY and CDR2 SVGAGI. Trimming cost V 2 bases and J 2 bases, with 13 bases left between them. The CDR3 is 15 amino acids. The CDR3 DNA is TGTGCCAGCAGTTACATACGGGGGTCGGCCTACGAGCAGTACTTC. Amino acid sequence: CASSYIRGSAYEQYF.

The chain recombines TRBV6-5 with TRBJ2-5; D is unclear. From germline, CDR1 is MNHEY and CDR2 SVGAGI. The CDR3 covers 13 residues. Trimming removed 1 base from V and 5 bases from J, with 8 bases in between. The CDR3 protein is CASSYFVIETQYF. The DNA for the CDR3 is TGTGCCAGCAGTTACTTTGTGATTGAGACCCAGTACTTC.

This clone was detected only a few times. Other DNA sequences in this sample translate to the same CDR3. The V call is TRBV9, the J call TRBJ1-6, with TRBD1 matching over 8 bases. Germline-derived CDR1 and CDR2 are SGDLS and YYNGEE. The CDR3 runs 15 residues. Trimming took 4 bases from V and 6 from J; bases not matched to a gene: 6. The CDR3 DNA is TGTGCCAGCAGCACCGGACAGGGTGGTAATTCACCCCTCCACTTT. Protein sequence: CASSTGQGGNSPLHF.

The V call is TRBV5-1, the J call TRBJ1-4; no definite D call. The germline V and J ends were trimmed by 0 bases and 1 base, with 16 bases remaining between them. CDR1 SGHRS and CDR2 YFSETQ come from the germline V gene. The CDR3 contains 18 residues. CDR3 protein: CASSLASSAGRTNEKLFF. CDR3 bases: TGCGCCAGCAGCTTGGCCTCCTCCGCCGGGAGAACTAATGAAAAACTGTTTTTT.

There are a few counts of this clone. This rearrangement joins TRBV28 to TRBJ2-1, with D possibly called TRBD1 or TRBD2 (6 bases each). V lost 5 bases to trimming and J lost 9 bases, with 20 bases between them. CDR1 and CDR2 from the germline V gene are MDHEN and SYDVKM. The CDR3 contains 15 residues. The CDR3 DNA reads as TGTGCCAGCAGTAAGGGGGGCTCGGGATGGATTGAGCAGTTCTTC. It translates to CASSKGGSGWIEQFF.

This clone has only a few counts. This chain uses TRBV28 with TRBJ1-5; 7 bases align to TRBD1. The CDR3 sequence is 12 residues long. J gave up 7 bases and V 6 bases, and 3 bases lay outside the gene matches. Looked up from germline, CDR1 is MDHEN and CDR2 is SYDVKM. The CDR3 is CASRQGQQPQHF. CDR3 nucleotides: TGTGCCAGCAGACAGGGGCAGCAGCCCCAGCATTTT.

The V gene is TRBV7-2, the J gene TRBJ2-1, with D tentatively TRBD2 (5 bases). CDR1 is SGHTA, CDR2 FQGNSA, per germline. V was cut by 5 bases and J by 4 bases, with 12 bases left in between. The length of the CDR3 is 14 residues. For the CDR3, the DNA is TGTGCCAGCAGCGATCGGACTCGATACAATGAGCAGTTCTTC. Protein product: CASSDRTRYNEQFF.

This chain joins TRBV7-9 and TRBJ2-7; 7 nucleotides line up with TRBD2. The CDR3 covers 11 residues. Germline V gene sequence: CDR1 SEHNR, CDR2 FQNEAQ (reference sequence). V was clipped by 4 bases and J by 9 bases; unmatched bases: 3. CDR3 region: CASSWEGGQYF. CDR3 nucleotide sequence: TGTGCCAGCAGCTGGGAGGGAGGGCAGTACTTC.

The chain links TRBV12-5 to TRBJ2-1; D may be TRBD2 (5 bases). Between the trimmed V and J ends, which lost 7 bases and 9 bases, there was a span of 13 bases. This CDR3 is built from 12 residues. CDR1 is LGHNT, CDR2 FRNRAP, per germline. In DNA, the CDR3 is TGTGCTAGTGACATGATTGGAGGTGAGCAGTTCTTC. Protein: CASDMIGGEQFF.

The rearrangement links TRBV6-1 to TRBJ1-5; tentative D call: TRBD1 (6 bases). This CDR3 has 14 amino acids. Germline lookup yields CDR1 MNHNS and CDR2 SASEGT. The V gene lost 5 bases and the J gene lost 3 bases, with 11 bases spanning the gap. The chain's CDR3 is CASSQDRSNQPQHF. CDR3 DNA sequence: TGTGCCAGCAGTCAGGACAGATCCAATCAGCCCCAGCATTTT.

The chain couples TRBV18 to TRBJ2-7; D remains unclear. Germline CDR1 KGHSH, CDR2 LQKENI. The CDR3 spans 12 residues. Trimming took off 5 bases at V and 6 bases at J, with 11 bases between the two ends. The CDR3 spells CASSTVAGEQYF. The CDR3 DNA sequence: TGTGCCAGCTCAACCGTTGCCGGCGAGCAGTACTTC.

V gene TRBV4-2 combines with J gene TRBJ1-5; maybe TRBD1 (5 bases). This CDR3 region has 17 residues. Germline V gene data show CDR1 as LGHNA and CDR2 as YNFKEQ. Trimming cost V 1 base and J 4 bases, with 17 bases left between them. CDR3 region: CASSQGPPSGGNQPQHF. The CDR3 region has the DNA TGTGCCAGCAGCCAAGGCCCTCCCAGCGGGGGTAATCAGCCCCAGCATTTT.

This CDR3 reads CASSPTAGAGNEQFF. CDR3 bases: TGTGCCAGCTCACCAACTGCGGGGGCCGGAAATGAGCAGTTCTTC. The chain links TRBV18 to TRBJ2-1, with D perhaps TRBD2 (7 bases). The V gene lost 2 bases and the J gene lost 7 bases, with 15 bases spanning the gap. The CDR3 has 15 amino acids. From germline, CDR1 is KGHSH and CDR2 LQKENI. Full variable domain (rest looked up from reference TRBV18 and TRBJ2-1): NAGVMQNPRHLVRRRGQEARLRCSPMKGHSHVYWYRQLPEEGLKFMVYLQKENIIDESGMPKERFSAEFPKEGPSILRIQQVVRGDSAAYFCASSPTAGAGNEQFFGPGTRLTVL.

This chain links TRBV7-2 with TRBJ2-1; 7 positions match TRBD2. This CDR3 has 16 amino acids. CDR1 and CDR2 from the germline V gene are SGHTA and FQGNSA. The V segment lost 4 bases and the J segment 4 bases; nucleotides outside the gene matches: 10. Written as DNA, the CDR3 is TGTGCCAGCAGCTCAATGCGCGGCGGGGGATACAATGAGCAGTTCTTC. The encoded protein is CASSSMRGGGYNEQFF.

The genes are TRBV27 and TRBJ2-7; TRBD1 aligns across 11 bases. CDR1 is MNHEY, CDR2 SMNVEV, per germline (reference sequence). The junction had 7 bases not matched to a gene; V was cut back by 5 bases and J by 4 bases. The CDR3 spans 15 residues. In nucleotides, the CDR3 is TGTGCCAGCAGTCACGGACAGGGGGCTAGGTACGAGCAGTACTTC. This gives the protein CASSHGQGARYEQYF.

The CDR3 loop reads CASRDTSAGYNEQFF. The DNA for the CDR3 is TGTGCCAGCAGGGATACTAGCGCTGGCTACAATGAGCAGTTCTTC. This rearrangement joins TRBV2 to TRBJ2-1; 7 bases are shared with TRBD2. CDR3 length equals 15 residues. Per the germline V gene, CDR1 is SNHLY and CDR2 is FYNNEI. Unmatched junction bases numbered 8, after V lost 6 bases and J lost 3 bases.

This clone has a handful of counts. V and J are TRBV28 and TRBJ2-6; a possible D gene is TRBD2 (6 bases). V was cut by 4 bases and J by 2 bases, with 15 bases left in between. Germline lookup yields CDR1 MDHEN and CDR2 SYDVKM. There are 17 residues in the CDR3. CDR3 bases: TGTGCCAGCAGTTCCGCGGGGAATGGCGCTGGGGCCAACGTCCTGACTTTC. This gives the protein CASSSAGNGAGANVLTF.

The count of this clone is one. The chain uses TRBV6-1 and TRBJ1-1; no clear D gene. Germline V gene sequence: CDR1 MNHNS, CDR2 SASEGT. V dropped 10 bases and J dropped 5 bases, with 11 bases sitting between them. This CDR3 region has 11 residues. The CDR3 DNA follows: TGTGCCATCAACTGGGGAACTGAAGCTTTCTTT. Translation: CAINWGTEAFF.

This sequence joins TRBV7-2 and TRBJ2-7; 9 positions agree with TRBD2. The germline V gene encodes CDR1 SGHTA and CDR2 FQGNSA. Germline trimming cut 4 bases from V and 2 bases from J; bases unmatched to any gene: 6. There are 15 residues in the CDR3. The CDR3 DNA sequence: TGTGCCAGCAGCTGGGGGAGCGGGGGGACCTACGAGCAGTACTTC. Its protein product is CASSWGSGGTYEQYF.

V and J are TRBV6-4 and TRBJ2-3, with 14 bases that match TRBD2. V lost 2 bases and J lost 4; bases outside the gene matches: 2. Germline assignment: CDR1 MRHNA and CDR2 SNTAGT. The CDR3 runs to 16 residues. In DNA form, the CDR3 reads TGTGCCAGCAGTGACCAGACTAGCGGGGGGGCAGATACGCAGTATTTT. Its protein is CASSDQTSGGADTQYF.

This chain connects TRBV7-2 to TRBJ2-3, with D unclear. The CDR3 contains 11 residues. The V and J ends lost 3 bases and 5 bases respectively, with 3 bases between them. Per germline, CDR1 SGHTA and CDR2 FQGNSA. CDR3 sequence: CASSFLDTQYF. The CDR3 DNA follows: TGTGCCAGCAGCTTTCTAGATACGCAGTATTTT.

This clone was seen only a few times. In nucleotides, the CDR3 is TGTGCCAGTAGTATGTGGAGCGGGGCCGGCGCAGATACGCAGTATTTT. Translating it yields CASSMWSGAGADTQYF. The chain is built from TRBV19 and TRBJ2-3; 7 bases align to TRBD2. This CDR3 has 16 amino acids. Germline V gene sequence: CDR1 LNHDA, CDR2 SQIVND (reference sequence). V dropped 3 bases and J dropped 4; count of bases not matched to a gene: 10.

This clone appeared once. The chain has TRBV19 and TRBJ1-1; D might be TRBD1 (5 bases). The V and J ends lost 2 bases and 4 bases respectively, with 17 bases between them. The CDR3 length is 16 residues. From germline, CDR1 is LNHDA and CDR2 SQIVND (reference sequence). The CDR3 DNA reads TGTGCCAGTAGTATACCACGGGCCTCCCAGGGCACTGAAGCTTTCTTT. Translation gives CASSIPRASQGTEAFF.

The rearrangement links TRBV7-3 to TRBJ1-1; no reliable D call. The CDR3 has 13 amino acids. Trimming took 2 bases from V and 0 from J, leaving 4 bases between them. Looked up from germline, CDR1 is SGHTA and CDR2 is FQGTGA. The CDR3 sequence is CASSLHMNTEAFF. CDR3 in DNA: TGTGCCAGCAGCTTACATATGAACACTGAAGCTTTCTTT.

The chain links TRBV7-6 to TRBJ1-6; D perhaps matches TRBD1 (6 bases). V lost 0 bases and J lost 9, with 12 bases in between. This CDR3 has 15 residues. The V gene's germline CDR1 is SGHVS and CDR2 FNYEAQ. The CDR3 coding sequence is TGTGCCAGCAGCTTAGCCTTGGGGGGGCGTTCACCCCTCCACTTT. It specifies CASSLALGGRSPLHF.

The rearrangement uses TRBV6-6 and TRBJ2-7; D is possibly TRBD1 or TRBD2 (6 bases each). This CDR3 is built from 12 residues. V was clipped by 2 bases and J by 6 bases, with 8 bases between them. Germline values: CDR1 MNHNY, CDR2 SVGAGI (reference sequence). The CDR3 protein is CASSYGGGEQYF. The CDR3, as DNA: TGTGCCAGCAGTTACGGAGGGGGCGAGCAGTACTTC.

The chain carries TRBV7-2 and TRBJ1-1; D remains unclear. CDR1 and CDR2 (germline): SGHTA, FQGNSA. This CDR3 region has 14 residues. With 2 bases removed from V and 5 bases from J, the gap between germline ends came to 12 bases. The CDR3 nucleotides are TGTGCCAGCAGCTTACGGGCTTCGGAGACTGAAGCTTTCTTT. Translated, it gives CASSLRASETEAFF.

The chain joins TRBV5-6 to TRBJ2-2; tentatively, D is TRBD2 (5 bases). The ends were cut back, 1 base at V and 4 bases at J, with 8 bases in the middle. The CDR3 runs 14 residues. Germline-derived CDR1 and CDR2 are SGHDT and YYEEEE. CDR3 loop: CASSLMRATGELFF. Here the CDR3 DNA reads TGTGCCAGCAGCTTGATGAGGGCCACCGGGGAGCTGTTTTTT. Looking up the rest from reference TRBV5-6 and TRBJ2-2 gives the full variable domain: DAGVTQSPTHLIKTRGQQVTLRCSPKSGHDTVSWYQQALGQGPQFIFQYYEEEERQRGNFPDRFSGHQFPNYSSELNVNALLLGDSALYLCASSLMRATGELFFGEGSRLTVL.